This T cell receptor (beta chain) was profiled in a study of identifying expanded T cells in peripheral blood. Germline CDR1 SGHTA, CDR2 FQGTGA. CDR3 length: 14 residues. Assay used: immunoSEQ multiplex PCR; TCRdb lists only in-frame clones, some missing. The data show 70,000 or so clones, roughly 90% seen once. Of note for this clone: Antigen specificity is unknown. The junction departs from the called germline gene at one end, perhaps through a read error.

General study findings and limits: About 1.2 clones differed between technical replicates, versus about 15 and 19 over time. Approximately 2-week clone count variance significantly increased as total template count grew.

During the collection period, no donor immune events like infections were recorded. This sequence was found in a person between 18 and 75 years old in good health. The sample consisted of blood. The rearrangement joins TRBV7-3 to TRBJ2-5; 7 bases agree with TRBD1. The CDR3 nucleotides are TGTGCCAGCAGCCCTACAGGGGCCCAAGAGACCCGGTACTTC. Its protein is CASSPTGAQETRYF.